These 12 T cell receptor beta chains were all obtained from the same sample, sequenced in a study of blood T cell repertoires in COVID-19. Measured with immunoSEQ multiplex PCR; TCRdb has only the in-frame clones, and not every one. The sample consists of about 78,000 clones, more than 75% of them appearing once. The sequencing sample was made of peripheral blood. The receptors shown here come from a man in his fifties or sixties with active or convalescent COVID-19.

This sequence joins TRBV5-6 and TRBJ2-7; D is possibly TRBD1 (6 bases). The CDR3 sequence is 13 residues long. Germline V gene data show CDR1 as SGHDT and CDR2 as YYEEEE. V lost 3 bases to trimming and J lost 5 bases, with 12 bases between them. The CDR3 reads CASSYRVGDEQYV. CDR3 in DNA: TGTGCCAGCAGCTACAGGGTAGGCGACGAGCAGTACGTC.

The J gene is TRBJ1-1, the V gene TRBV10-2; D ambiguous. Germline V gene data show CDR1 as WSHSY and CDR2 as SAAADI. The V and J ends lost 3 bases and 0 bases respectively, with 5 bases between them. The CDR3 totals 13 residues. CDR3 sequence: CASSERVNTEAFF. CDR3 coding DNA: TGCGCCAGCAGTGAAAGAGTGAACACTGAAGCTTTCTTT.

The rearrangement joins TRBV5-6 to TRBJ2-3, with D possibly being TRBD2 (6 bases). Trimming stripped 5 bases from V and 3 bases from J, with 13 bases between. Germline loops: CDR1 SGHDT, CDR2 YYEEEE. The CDR3 runs 14 residues. The CDR3 bases are TGTGCCAGCAGGCGAGGGGCGGGGACAGATACGCAGTATTTT. It codes for CASRRGAGTDTQYF. Using reference TRBV5-6 and TRBJ2-3 for the parts outside the CDR3, the full variable domain is DAGVTQSPTHLIKTRGQQVTLRCSPKSGHDTVSWYQQALGQGPQFIFQYYEEEERQRGNFPDRFSGHQFPNYSSELNVNALLLGDSALYLCASRRGAGTDTQYFGPGTRLTVL.

The chain is built from TRBV28 and TRBJ2-5; 8 nucleotides align to TRBD1. The CDR3 covers 14 residues. J gave up 4 bases and V 6 bases, and 7 bases lay outside the gene matches. Germline CDR1 and CDR2: MDHEN and SYDVKM. The CDR3 DNA follows: TGTGCCAGCAGCTCTACAGGGGGTGGAGAGACCCAGTACTTC. Translation: CASSSTGGGETQYF.

The chain joins TRBV6-6 to TRBJ2-3; D is perhaps TRBD2 (5 bases). The CDR3 is made up of 11 amino acids. Germline loops: CDR1 MNHNY, CDR2 SVGAGI (reference sequence). The ends were cut back, 6 bases at V and 6 bases at J, with 7 bases in the middle. CDR3 region: CASRTRDTQYF. The DNA for the CDR3 is TGTGCCAGCAGAACTAGGGATACGCAGTATTTT.

The chain is built from TRBV4-1 and TRBJ2-5, with 10 bases aligning to TRBD2. Germline loops: CDR1 MGHRA, CDR2 YSYEKL. V was pared by 0 bases and J by 5 bases, with 6 bases of the junction left unmatched. CDR3 length: 16 residues. This CDR3 reads CASSQDAAGGRETQYF. The CDR3 nucleotides are TGCGCCAGCAGCCAAGACGCAGCGGGGGGGCGGGAGACCCAGTACTTC.

The chain couples TRBV19 to TRBJ2-5; TRBD1 is a possible D gene (7 bases). Germline CDR1 is LNHDA and CDR2 is SQIVND (reference sequence). V gave up 6 bases and J gave up 1 base, with 18 bases separating them. The CDR3 spans 16 residues. The CDR3 is CASSLSTGRGQETQYF. DNA of the CDR3: TGTGCCAGTAGCCTCTCGACAGGGCGGGGCCAAGAGACCCAGTACTTC.

This clone was seen just once. The chain carries TRBV7-2 and TRBJ1-6; tentative D call: TRBD1 (5 bases). The V end was cut by 5 bases, the J end by 4 bases, with 21 bases between. This CDR3 has 18 amino acids. Germline CDR1 SGHTA, CDR2 FQGNSA. Written as DNA, the CDR3 is TGTGCCAGCAGCCCAACACAGCCAGGGTTCATTTATAATTCACCCCTCCACTTT. The encoded protein is CASSPTQPGFIYNSPLHF.

This chain joins TRBV13 and TRBJ2-4, with D tentatively TRBD2 (5 bases). Germline V gene lookup returns CDR1 PRHDT and CDR2 FYEKMQ (reference sequence). There are 14 residues in the CDR3. With 0 bases removed from V and 2 bases from J, the gap between germline ends came to 5 bases. For the CDR3, the DNA is TGTGCCAGCAGCTTAGGCGGGACCAAAAACATTCAGTACTTC. It is translated as CASSLGGTKNIQYF.

J is TRBJ1-1 and V is TRBV3-1 (or the pseudogene TRBV3-2); D gene uncertain. Trimming removed 1 base at V and 4 bases at J, with 10 bases between. The CDR3 runs 14 residues. Looked up from germline, CDR1 is LGHDT and CDR2 is YNNKEL (reference sequence). This CDR3 reads CASSQVVGGTEAFF. In nucleotides, the CDR3 is TGTGCCAGCAGCCAAGTGGTAGGAGGCACTGAAGCTTTCTTT.

The rearrangement joins TRBV6-2 or TRBV6-3 to TRBJ2-1; perhaps TRBD1 as D (6 bases). The CDR3 spans 13 residues. Germline lookup yields CDR1 MNHEY and CDR2 SVGEGT. V was pared by 5 bases and J by 7 bases, with 12 bases between. The CDR3 region is CASSPQGSNEQFF. In nucleotides, the CDR3 is TGTGCCAGCAGTCCACAGGGATCGAATGAGCAGTTCTTC.

The J gene is TRBJ2-3, the V gene TRBV10-1; 7 bases align to TRBD1. Trimming cost V 3 bases and J 4 bases; bases outside gene matches: 7. Germline CDR1 is WNHNN and CDR2 is SYGVQD (reference sequence). This CDR3 spans 15 amino acids. The CDR3 loop reads CASSDRGGGPDTQYF. CDR3 DNA: TGCGCCAGCAGTGACCGAGGGGGCGGACCAGATACGCAGTATTTT.